This T cell receptor beta chain was retrieved from a study of shared clonotypes between healthy human individuals. Study-level findings and limits: What limited the represented genetic and exposure-history diversity was the small number of donors. Unshared clonotypes carried lower generation probabilities than those common to all four donors.

As regards this clone: Its target is not known. This could be a read error, since a much larger clone is one nucleotide away.

When replicate PCRs were run on sorted subsets, they used about 220 ng DNA, about 30,000 T cell genomes. Clones were read by immunoSEQ multiplex PCR, and TCRdb kept only the in-frame ones, dropping some. This sample has some 1,100,000 clones, with around 78% found just once. Looked up from germline, CDR1 is SEHNR and CDR2 is FQNEAQ (reference sequence). This CDR3 has 15 residues. V was pared by 5 bases and J by 1 base, with 6 bases of the junction left unmatched. The TCR sequence derives from a man aged 18 to 30 in good health. Some clones in this sample may be carry-over from other donors' samples. The material sequenced was memory CD4+ T cells from PBMCs. Subset noted: CD45RA-negative fraction. V gene TRBV7-9 combines with J gene TRBJ1-1; 8 bases line up with TRBD1. The CDR3 DNA reads as TGTGCCAGCAGCCCCAGGACAGGGACGAACACTGAAGCTTTCTTT. Translating it yields CASSPRTGTNTEAFF. Drawing the rest from reference TRBV7-9 and TRBJ1-1, the complete variable domain is DTGVSQNPRHKITKRGQNVTFRCDPISEHNRLYWYRQTLGQGPEFLTYFQNEAQLEKSRLLSDRFSAERPKGSFSTLEIQRTEQGDSAMYLCASSPRTGTNTEAFFGQGTRLTVV.